What follows are 23 T cell receptor beta chains derived from one specimen sequenced in a study of Graves' ophthalmopathy and Graves' hyperthyroidism. From RNA, the CDR3 regions of TCR beta chains were amplified and sequenced. RT-PCR was first run with HTBI primers, then multiplex PCR in a second round. TCRdb called the multiplex PCR reads again in MiXCR, with one record for every CDR3 protein. The profile shows 650,000 to 900,000 distinct CDR3 sequences, 40% of them singletons. Sequenced: peripheral blood. Receptors originate from an adult man with Graves' ophthalmopathy.

This sequence joins TRBV7-9 and TRBJ2-5, with D perhaps matching TRBD2 (8 bases). V was shortened by 5 bases and J by 5 bases, with 24 bases between the two germline ends. Germline CDR1 SEHNR, CDR2 FQNEAQ (reference sequence). This CDR3 is built from 17 residues. In DNA form, the CDR3 reads TGTGCCAGCAGCCTCTCGGGAGGGGGCTCTGTTTGGGAGACCCAGTACTTC. Encoded protein: CASSLSGGGSVWETQYF.

This clonotype has more than one count but fewer than ten. This CDR3 is CASSPRDIVWGDYGYTF. DNA for the CDR3: TGTGCCAGCTCACCCCGGGACATAGTTTGGGGAGACTATGGCTACACCTTC. V usage is TRBV2 and J usage is TRBJ1-2, with a tentative D call TRBD1 (6 bases). CDR3 length: 17 residues. Between the trimmed V and J ends, which lost 8 bases and 3 bases, there was a span of 25 bases. The germline V gene has CDR1 SNHLY and CDR2 FYNNEI.

This clonotype has at least ten counts. This chain links TRBV2 with TRBJ2-2; TRBD2 matches at 8 bases. The germline gives CDR1 SNHLY, CDR2 FYNNEI. CDR3 length: 14 amino acids. V dropped 6 bases and J dropped 1; count of bases not matched to a gene: 1. The CDR3: CASRTSVNTGELFF. DNA for the CDR3: TGTGCCAGCAGGACTAGCGTGAACACCGGGGAGCTGTTTTTT.

This clonotype was recorded many times. The rearrangement joins TRBV10-3 to TRBJ1-5; a weak D match, TRBD1 (6 bases). With 4 bases removed from V and 5 bases from J, the gap between germline ends came to 12 bases. The germline V gene has CDR1 ENHRY and CDR2 SYGVKD. The CDR3 runs to 14 residues. The CDR3 DNA sequence: TGTGCCATCAGTGCGGGAAGGGGGTATCAGCCCCAGCATTTT. Its protein product is CAISAGRGYQPQHF.

In regard to this clonotype: The conserved phenylalanine or tryptophan is not found at the CDR3 terminus, so this likely reflects a read error. It is unclear where the CDR3 begins or ends on the DNA, so no DNA is shown, and the CDR3 is as TCRdb lists it. The chain has TRBV9 and TRBJ2-3. CDR1 SGDLS and CDR2 YYNGEE come from the germline V gene. The CDR3 comprises 8 residues, both ends counted. CDR3 loop: CASSASGS.

This chain connects TRBV7-9 to TRBJ2-2; D gene unclear. Germline V CDR1 and CDR2: SEHNR, FQNEAQ (reference sequence). This CDR3 has 12 residues. Between the trimmed V and J ends, which lost 4 bases and 9 bases, there was a span of 9 bases. The CDR3 coding sequence is TGTGCCAGCAGCTCACATTACAGGGAGCTGTTTTTT. It yields the protein CASSSHYRELFF.

This chain connects TRBV6-1 to TRBJ2-5; D may be TRBD1 (5 bases). The CDR3 runs 14 residues. Trimming removed 6 bases at V and 4 bases at J, with 15 bases between. Germline CDR1 reads MNHNS; CDR2 reads SASEGT. The CDR3, as DNA: TGTGCCAGCAGAATGGGCAGGGTAGTAGAGACCCAGTACTTC. Amino acids: CASRMGRVVETQYF.

The J gene is TRBJ2-7, the V gene TRBV7-9, with 11 bases aligning to TRBD2. Germline CDR1 and CDR2: SEHNR and FQNEAQ (reference sequence). V was pared by 5 bases and J by 6 bases, with 6 bases of the junction left unmatched. The CDR3 is 14 residues long. The CDR3 loop reads CASSPLAGASEQYF. The CDR3 region has the DNA TGTGCCAGCAGCCCACTAGCGGGAGCCTCCGAGCAGTACTTC.

V and J are TRBV29-1 and TRBJ2-1, with 7 bases aligning to TRBD2. Trimming took 3 bases from V and 8 from J; bases not matched to a gene: 4. Germline assignment: CDR1 SQVTM and CDR2 ANQGSEA. The CDR3 length is 12 residues. The CDR3: CSVERGTDEQFF. CDR3 DNA sequence: TGCAGCGTTGAGCGGGGGACCGATGAGCAGTTCTTC.

The chain uses TRBV19 and TRBJ1-5; TRBD1 matches 7 bases. CDR1 LNHDA and CDR2 SQIVND come from the germline V gene (reference sequence). V was pared by 4 bases and J by 5 bases, with 8 bases of the junction left unmatched. The CDR3 covers 15 residues. CDR3 nucleotides: TGTGCCAGTAGTACTCAAGGGGGCGCGTATCAGCCCCAGCATTTT. Translating gives CASSTQGGAYQPQHF.

The table lists this clonotype with a few counts. The chain's CDR3 is CASSPLTGATTNQPQHF. CDR3 DNA: TGTGCCAGCAGCCCACTGACGGGGGCCACCACCAATCAGCCCCAGCATTTT. The chain links TRBV9 to TRBJ1-5; possible D gene TRBD1, 6 bases. The CDR3 has 17 residues. V was cut by 4 bases and J by 3 bases, with 20 bases left in between. Germline V gives CDR1 SGDLS, CDR2 YYNGEE. The whole variable domain, remainder taken from reference TRBV9 and TRBJ1-5, is DSGVTQTPKHLITATGQRVTLRCSPRSGDLSVYWYQQSLDQGLQFLIQYYNGEERAKGNILERFSAQQFPDLHSELNLSSLELGDSALYFCASSPLTGATTNQPQHFGDGTRLSIL.

This clonotype was detected a few times. The genes are TRBV4-3 and TRBJ1-3, with 7 bases matching TRBD1. With 2 bases clipped from V and 6 bases from J, the junction kept 10 bases outside the gene matches. The CDR3 has 16 residues. In germline, CDR1 is LGHNA, CDR2 YSLEER. DNA for the CDR3: TGCGCCAGCAGCCAAAGTACAGGGGTACCCGTAAACACCATATATTTT. Residues: CASSQSTGVPVNTIYF.

In regard to this clonotype: This may be a read error: a much more frequent sequence differs by one nucleotide. The rearrangement joins TRBV2 to TRBJ2-7; TRBD2 might be the D (5 bases). The CDR3 covers 14 residues. CDR1 is SNHLY and CDR2 is FYNNEI in the germline V gene. Trimming took 11 bases from V and 5 from J, leaving 22 bases between them. CDR3 loop: CALRVRAGRDEQYF. Here the CDR3 DNA reads TGTGCCCTGCGGGTCCGGGCGGGCCGCGACGAGCAGTACTTC.

This clonotype was picked up one time. The rearrangement joins TRBV10-3 to TRBJ2-7, with 10 bases matching TRBD1. Germline V gene sequence: CDR1 ENHRY, CDR2 SYGVKD. The CDR3 runs to 14 residues. The V segment lost 4 bases and the J segment 7 bases; nucleotides outside the gene matches: 7. The CDR3, as DNA: TGTGCCATCAGTGTCCGGGACAGGGGACGGGAGCAGTACTTC. Translating it yields CAISVRDRGREQYF.

The chain carries TRBV29-1 and TRBJ2-7; 11 bases line up with TRBD1. V shed 7 bases, J shed 7 bases, and the junction held 6 bases outside the gene matches. This CDR3 is 12 amino acids long. CDR1 is SQVTM, CDR2 ANQGSEA, per germline. CDR3: CSGGTGGREQYF. The CDR3 DNA reads TGCAGCGGTGGGACAGGGGGGAGGGAGCAGTACTTC.

The rearrangement uses TRBV5-1 and TRBJ2-7, with no clear D. The CDR3 is 11 residues long. Germline CDR1 and CDR2: SGHRS and YFSETQ. Trimming removed 0 bases from V and 8 bases from J, with 6 bases in between. CDR3 coding DNA: TGCGCCAGCAGCTTGGAAAATCAGCAGTACTTC. Translation gives CASSLENQQYF.

The CDR3 region has the DNA TGCAGCCAAGAACTAGCGGGGACCCAGTACTTC. Protein sequence: CSQELAGTQYF. V usage is TRBV29-1 and J usage is TRBJ2-5, with 9 bases matching TRBD2. Germline V lookup: CDR1 SQVTM, CDR2 ANQGSEA. Trimming took 8 bases from V and 7 from J; bases not matched to a gene: 5. This CDR3 has 11 amino acids.

The V call is TRBV2, the J call TRBJ1-4; D might be TRBD1 (6 bases). The CDR3 is 13 residues long. V was cut by 4 bases and J by 9 bases, with 12 bases left in between. The germline V gene has CDR1 SNHLY and CDR2 FYNNEI. The CDR3 DNA reads as TGTGCCAGCAGTGCCCCCGGGACAAAAAAACTGTTTTTT. Translating it yields CASSAPGTKKLFF.

The chain joins TRBV7-9 to TRBJ2-5; 10 nucleotides match TRBD1. The germline V gene has CDR1 SEHNR and CDR2 FQNEAQ (reference sequence). This CDR3 has 15 amino acids. V shed 6 bases and J 7 bases; nucleotides not matched to a gene: 11. DNA of the CDR3: TGTGCCAGCAGTAACCTCGACAGGGGGCGGGTGACCCAGTACTTC. Encoded protein: CASSNLDRGRVTQYF.

Points on this clonotype: Just one base apart from a much larger clone, this may be a read error. The CDR3 region is CAISVTNNREVGHF. The CDR3 DNA sequence: TGTGCCATCAGTGTGACAAATAACAGGGAGGTGGGGCATTTT. V is TRBV10-3 and J is TRBJ1-5, with TRBD1 as a possible D gene (6 bases). This CDR3 has 14 amino acids. Trimming cost V 4 bases and J 15 bases, with 22 bases left between them. The germline gives CDR1 ENHRY, CDR2 SYGVKD.

The V gene is TRBV7-8, the J gene TRBJ1-1, with TRBD1 matching over 8 bases. The CDR3 is made up of 12 amino acids. V gave up 5 bases and J gave up 12 bases; unmatched junction bases: 8. Germline lookup yields CDR1 SGHVS and CDR2 FQNEAQ. CDR3 nucleotide sequence: TGTGCCAGCAGCCCTAGGACAGGGAGCTCTTTCTTT. Its protein product is CASSPRTGSSFF.

V usage is TRBV25-1 and J usage is TRBJ1-2, with D tentatively TRBD1 (6 bases). The germline gives CDR1 MGHDK, CDR2 SYGVNS. The CDR3 length is 14 residues. Trimming left V 5 bases short and J 0 bases short, with 10 bases between. The CDR3 loop is CASSPGHTNYGYTF. The CDR3 DNA sequence: TGTGCCAGCAGTCCGGGACATACTAACTATGGCTACACCTTC.

This clonotype showed up many times. The chain uses TRBV7-2 and TRBJ2-5, with 9 bases identical to TRBD2. V lost 6 bases and J lost 3; bases outside the gene matches: 8. Germline CDR1 SGHTA, CDR2 FQGNSA. This CDR3 is 15 amino acids long. The CDR3 loop reads CASSYKREVEETQYF. CDR3 nucleotide sequence: TGTGCCAGCAGTTATAAGCGGGAGGTCGAAGAGACCCAGTACTTC.